This T cell receptor (beta chain) was found in a study of Graves' ophthalmopathy and Graves' hyperthyroidism. Across the study: Sampling took place at initial diagnosis, with peripheral blood obtained before any treatment.

The V end lost 1 base, the J end lost 4 bases, and 8 bases lay between the germline ends. The CDR3 runs 13 residues. Germline loops: CDR1 MGHDK, CDR2 SYGVNS. Study outcomes and limitations: The model's ophthalmopathy progression predictions had approximately 71% sensitivity and roughly 72% specificity.

On this clonotype itself: Its antigen is undetermined.

Clinical symptoms, serum thyroxine, TRAb, thyroid ultrasound and orbital computed tomography determined diagnosis. The study amplified TCR beta CDR3 regions using RNA transcripts. Second-round multiplex PCR came after a first-round RT-PCR that employed HTBI primers. One entry per CDR3 protein results from TCRdb running MiXCR on the multiplex PCR reads. The sample has a few hundred thousand distinct CDR3 sequences, roughly 17% seen once. The chain has TRBV25-1 and TRBJ2-7, with a weak D call TRBD1 (5 bases). Sequences were obtained from peripheral blood. The sequence was obtained from an adult woman with stable Graves' hyperthyroidism. The DNA for the CDR3 is TGTGCCAGCAGTGAATGGGGCAGGTACGAGCAGTACTTC. Translation: CASSEWGRYEQYF.